These T cell receptor beta chains were read from a single sample in a study of CXCR3-negative and CXCR3-positive naive CD8 T cells. One entry per CDR3 protein, without DNA, is what TCRdb gives after re-calling the 5' RACE reads. Its table lists 150,000 to 180,000 distinct CDR3 sequences. Sequences were obtained from naive CXCR3+ CD8+ T cells from blood. The receptors were gathered from a human donor in good health. Some clones in this sample may be carry-over from other donors' samples. CDR3s include the opening cysteine and the closing phenylalanine or tryptophan.

TRBJ2-7 | TRBV29-1 | 15 | CSVVNDAMGTYEQYF
TRBJ2-1 | TRBV5-5 | 13 | CASSITGSNEQFF
TRBJ2-3 | TRBV7-2 | 18 | CASSLVLLAGGGGDTQYF
TRBJ2-3 | TRBV15 | 14 | CATSFKGGADTQYF
TRBJ2-2 | TRBV10-2 | 17 | CASSEGLAGVYTGELFF
TRBJ2-3 | TRBV20-1 | 16 | CSAEEQGDLSTDTQYF
TRBJ2-1 | TRBV9 | 15 | CASSVDRATYNEQFF
TRBJ2-1 | TRBV19 | 15 | CASSWTSGEYNEQFF
TRBJ2-1 | TRBV16 | 16 | CASSQSRGSSYNEQFF
TRBJ2-1 | TRBV11-2 | 15 | CASSLKVGGYNEQFF
TRBJ1-1 | TRBV2 | 12 | CATLSGETEAFF
TRBJ2-7 | TRBV27 | 14 | CASSRSTGHYEQYF
TRBJ2-7 | TRBV20-1 | 17 | CSARDSTSGGGTGEQYF
TRBJ1-4 | TRBV4-1 | 16 | CASSQSPGLIGEKLFF
TRBJ2-7 | TRBV7-9 | 15 | CASSPGDRGAYEQYF
TRBJ2-2 | TRBV28 | 14 | CASSFGGEAGELFF
TRBJ2-7 | TRBV4-2 | 16 | CASSQSGTGAFYEQYF
TRBJ2-1 | TRBV7-2 | 15 | CASSLLASPPNEQFF
TRBJ2-7 | TRBV29-1 | 14 | CSVATGFSSYEQYF
TRBJ2-5 | TRBV28 | 18 | CASSSSAHTTSVQETQYF
TRBJ1-2 | TRBV12-3/TRBV12-4 | 13 | CASSWTAYYGYTF
TRBJ2-2 | TRBV13 | 16 | CASSRLAGGVAGELFF
TRBJ2-7 | TRBV15 | 15 | CATSRGVGGGEEQYF
TRBJ1-5 | TRBV15 | 15 | CATAPDRGRYQPQHF
TRBJ2-5 | TRBV29-1 | 17 | CSAPSRGSAGPEETQYF
TRBJ2-3 | TRBV12-3/TRBV12-4 | 14 | CASSFEGDTDTQYF
TRBJ2-3 | TRBV11-3 | 15 | CASSDGGLSTDTQYF
TRBJ2-3 | TRBV19 | 13 | CASSEVRADTQYF
TRBJ2-2 | TRBV7-9 | 16 | CASPSGIRASTGELFF
TRBJ2-1 | TRBV19 | 15 | CASSTGTRGGNEQFF
TRBJ2-5 | TRBV7-9 | 12 | CASSQELETQYF
TRBJ2-1 | TRBV5-1 | 15 | CASSSGTGLVAEQFF
TRBJ2-5 | TRBV4-3 | 15 | CASSQAIGVQETQYF
TRBJ1-6 | TRBV28 | 14 | CASSRAAERSPLHF
TRBJ2-1 | TRBV7-3 | 15 | CASSLFSGSTNEQFF
TRBJ2-3 | TRBV2 | 18 | CASLNPYRDRGRADTQYF
TRBJ1-1 | TRBV20-1 | 13 | CSARDFGNTEAFF
TRBJ2-1 | TRBV7-2 | 16 | CASSYGLASTYNEQFF
TRBJ1-1 | TRBV27 | 18 | CASSFLPGRGGMNTEAFF
TRBJ2-1 | TRBV7-8 | 14 | CASSYLDRDHEQFF
TRBJ2-5 | TRBV14 | 12 | CASLGGKETQYF
TRBJ2-1 | TRBV7-9 | 15 | CASTFATSLYNEQFF
TRBJ2-7 | TRBV12-3/TRBV12-4 | 15 | CASSLSVRNSYEQYF
TRBJ2-3 | TRBV12-3/TRBV12-4 | 14 | CASSWGGSTDTQYF
TRBJ2-1 | TRBV7-3 | 15 | CASSPSRVSYNEQFF
TRBJ2-3 | TRBV19 | 14 | CASSIVLDTDTQYF
TRBJ1-5 | TRBV10-3 | 13 | CAIQGYSNQPQHF
TRBJ2-7 | TRBV29-1 | 15 | CSVEGTGDSSYEQYF